The 21 T cell receptor beta chains presented below share a single source sample, sequenced in a study of T-cell reconstitution after alpha-beta-depleted transplantation in children. It was with unique molecular identifiers that the TCRbeta library was prepared. TCRdb recomputed calls from the PCR reads with MiXCR, one row per CDR3 protein. The data show 900,000 or so distinct CDR3 sequences, under 20% seen once. Sequences were derived from PBMCs, mostly from graft donor cells, sampled 360 days after TCRalphabeta/CD19-depleted stem cell transplant. The receptors were gathered from a male patient aged 10-17 years who had a stem cell transplant for acute lymphoblastic leukemia, so the T cells may come from the graft donor.

This clonotype has ten or more counts. This chain joins TRBV11-2 and TRBJ1-1; D call uncertain. The germline gives CDR1 SGHAT, CDR2 FQNNGV. The CDR3 is made up of 11 amino acids. Trimming left V 5 bases short and J 3 bases short, with 4 bases between. The CDR3 nucleotides read TGTGCCAGCAGCGGGTACACTGAAGCTTTCTTT. Amino acid sequence: CASSGYTEAFF.

The rearrangement uses TRBV10-3 and TRBJ2-5; no reliable D call. With 2 bases removed from V and 1 base from J, the gap between germline ends came to 8 bases. The CDR3 has 14 residues. Germline-derived CDR1 and CDR2 are ENHRY and SYGVKD. This CDR3 is CAISEERLQETQYF. The DNA of the CDR3 is TGTGCCATCAGTGAGGAGCGCCTCCAAGAGACCCAGTACTTC.

This clonotype was counted only a few times. This chain uses TRBV7-7 with TRBJ1-3; D is unclear. V shed 4 bases and J shed 2 bases, with 12 bases lying between them. This CDR3 is built from 15 residues. CDR1 is SSHAT, CDR2 FNYEAQ, per germline (reference sequence). CDR3 residues: CASSSTSSAGNTIYF. CDR3 DNA sequence: TGTGCCAGCAGCTCGACTAGTTCGGCTGGAAACACCATATATTTT.

The rearrangement links TRBV6-5 to TRBJ2-2, with D tentatively TRBD1 (5 bases). Trimming cost V 7 bases and J 5 bases, with 8 bases left between them. The length of the CDR3 is 12 residues. The germline V gene has CDR1 MNHEY and CDR2 SVGAGI. This chain's CDR3 is CASTSGTGELFF. CDR3 bases: TGTGCCAGCACCTCAGGGACCGGGGAGCTGTTTTTT.

The chain links TRBV18 to TRBJ2-3; a possible D gene is TRBD2 (6 bases). This CDR3 is 15 amino acids long. Trimming took 5 bases from V and 3 from J, leaving 15 bases between them. Looked up from germline, CDR1 is KGHSH and CDR2 is LQKENI. The CDR3 protein is CASSIPAGRTDTQYF. For the CDR3, the DNA is TGTGCCAGCTCAATCCCTGCGGGAAGGACAGATACGCAGTATTTT.

The J gene is TRBJ2-7, the V gene TRBV11-2; D ambiguous. V gave up 1 base and J gave up 6 bases, with 16 bases separating them. Germline values: CDR1 SGHAT, CDR2 FQNNGV. The CDR3 spans 15 residues. The chain's CDR3 is CASSLGRYGRGEQYF. CDR3 nucleotides: TGTGCCAGCAGCTTAGGCCGGTATGGGCGAGGCGAGCAGTACTTC.

This clonotype has only a few counts. The J gene is TRBJ2-5, the V gene TRBV10-2; 10 bases line up with TRBD2. The CDR3 is made up of 21 amino acids. CDR1 is WSHSY, CDR2 SAAADI, per germline. V gave up 0 bases and J gave up 0 bases; unmatched junction bases: 16. The CDR3 region is CASSESFSIRASGRYQETQYF. The CDR3 DNA follows: TGCGCCAGCAGTGAGTCTTTTTCGATTCGTGCTAGCGGGAGATACCAAGAGACCCAGTACTTC.

The J gene is TRBJ2-7, the V gene TRBV4-1; TRBD2 aligns across 8 bases. The CDR3 is 16 amino acids. Per germline, CDR1 MGHRA and CDR2 YSYEKL. Trimming removed 1 base from V and 2 bases from J; junction bases left unmatched: 7. CDR3 nucleotide sequence: TGCGCCAGCAGCCAAGCTTCTAGCGGGTTTACCTACGAGCAGTACTTC. Its protein product is CASSQASSGFTYEQYF.

The chain couples TRBV29-1 to TRBJ2-4, with 7 bases lining up with TRBD1. Per germline, CDR1 SQVTM and CDR2 ANQGSEA. This CDR3 region has 17 residues. Losses at the gene ends were 5 bases for V and 0 bases for J; bases not matched to a gene: 13. The CDR3 protein is CSVTEGRTGLAKNIQYF. The CDR3 bases are TGCAGCGTTACCGAAGGTCGGACAGGTCTAGCCAAAAACATTCAGTACTTC. Using reference TRBV29-1 and TRBJ2-4 for the parts outside the CDR3, the full variable domain is SAVISQKPSRDICQRGTSLTIQCQVDSQVTMMFWYRQQPGQSLTLIATANQGSEATYESGFVIDKFPISRPNLTFSTLTVSNMSPEDSSIYLCSVTEGRTGLAKNIQYFGAGTRLSVL.

The sample holds a few counts of this clonotype. The chain combines TRBV7-4 with TRBJ2-2; 7 bases agree with TRBD2. The ends lost 1 base at V and 5 bases at J; junction bases unmatched: 13. The CDR3 spans 18 residues. CDR1 and CDR2 from the germline V gene are SGHVT and SQSDAQ. CDR3 loop: CASSLDSAGPIGTGELFF. The DNA for the CDR3 is TGTGCCAGCAGCTTAGATTCAGCGGGACCCATAGGAACCGGGGAGCTGTTTTTT.

This clonotype was found many times. The chain links TRBV5-1 to TRBJ1-2, with a tentative D call TRBD1 (6 bases). Germline lookup yields CDR1 SGHRS and CDR2 YFSETQ. The CDR3 is made up of 16 amino acids. V lost 3 bases, J lost 4 bases, and 19 bases lay in between. Here the CDR3 DNA reads TGCGCCAGCAGCTCGACGGCCCTACAGGGAGGCTATGGCTACACCTTC. Translating gives CASSSTALQGGYGYTF. Full variable domain (missing parts from reference TRBV5-1 and TRBJ1-2): KAGVTQTPRYLIKTRGQQVTLSCSPISGHRSVSWYQQTPGQGLQFLFEYFSETQRNKGNFPGRFSGRQFSNSRSEMNVSTLELGDSALYLCASSSTALQGGYGYTFGSGTRLTVV.

CDR3 sequence (DNA): TGTGCCAGCAGCGTACGACCCGGGGAGCTGTTTTTT. This translates into CASSVRPGELFF. This sequence joins TRBV9 and TRBJ2-2, with D unresolved. CDR1 and CDR2 from the germline V gene are SGDLS and YYNGEE. CDR3 length: 12 residues. The V end was cut by 1 base, the J end by 6 bases, with 4 bases between.

This clonotype has ten or more counts. The chain couples TRBV6-5 to TRBJ2-2; D unclear. The length of the CDR3 is 15 residues. V dropped 0 bases and J dropped 3 bases, with 8 bases sitting between them. From germline, CDR1 is MNHEY and CDR2 SVGAGI. The CDR3 DNA follows: TGTGCCAGCAGTTACTCGAGAAGGGACACCGGGGAGCTGTTTTTT. Translated, it gives CASSYSRRDTGELFF.

The sample holds a few counts of this clonotype. The chain has TRBV4-1 and TRBJ1-5, with D possibly being TRBD1 (5 bases). V was cut by 4 bases and J by 6 bases, with 13 bases left in between. Germline CDR1 and CDR2: MGHRA and YSYEKL. This CDR3 contains 14 residues. CDR3 DNA: TGCGCCAGCAGCCTCACCTCAGGGTCTCAGCCCCAGCATTTT. Amino acid sequence: CASSLTSGSQPQHF.

V gene TRBV7-8 combines with J gene TRBJ1-1; 10 bases are a match to TRBD1. The CDR3 runs to 15 residues. J was trimmed by 7 bases and V by 5 bases; bases with no gene match: 10. Germline V gives CDR1 SGHVS, CDR2 FQNEAQ. CDR3 amino acids: CASSPWDRGVGEAFF. CDR3 bases: TGTGCCAGCAGCCCCTGGGACAGGGGTGTGGGTGAAGCTTTCTTT.

The rearrangement links TRBV4-2 to TRBJ2-7; D unclear. Germline loops: CDR1 LGHNA, CDR2 YNFKEQ. V lost 1 base and J 9 bases, leaving 10 bases between the germline ends. The CDR3 has 12 residues. CDR3 region: CASSQGAFLQYF. The DNA for the CDR3 is TGTGCCAGCAGCCAAGGGGCGTTTCTGCAGTACTTC.

CDR3 region: CASSMAYTGELFF. The CDR3 DNA sequence: TGTGCCAGTAGTATGGCCTACACCGGGGAGCTGTTTTTT. This rearrangement joins TRBV19 to TRBJ2-2; D is undetermined. This CDR3 region has 13 residues. V lost 3 bases to trimming and J lost 3 bases, with 5 bases between them. The germline V gene encodes CDR1 LNHDA and CDR2 SQIVND (reference sequence).

V and J are TRBV5-1 and TRBJ2-3; TRBD2 aligns across 7 bases. Losses at the gene ends were 5 bases for V and 0 bases for J; bases not matched to a gene: 18. This CDR3 has 19 amino acids. In germline, CDR1 is SGHRS, CDR2 YFSETQ. CDR3 DNA sequence: TGCGCCAGCAGTTCCTCTCGCATGGGGGGGTCTTATAGCACAGATACGCAGTATTTT. Its translation: CASSSSRMGGSYSTDTQYF.

The chain joins TRBV20-1 to TRBJ2-1; D perhaps matches TRBD2 (6 bases). The J call may be mistaken, given a closer DNA end match to TRBJ2-7. CDR1 and CDR2 (germline): DFQATT, SNEGSKA (reference sequence). The CDR3 runs to 18 residues. Here the CDR3 DNA reads TGCAGTGCTAGAGACTCTGGTCATTTGGGGGAGGTAGGCGATGAGCAGTACTTC. It translates to CSARDSGHLGEVGDEQYF.

As DNA, the CDR3 is TGCAGTGCTCCATACCGGGCGGGAGCGATAACAGATACGCAGTATTTT. Its protein is CSAPYRAGAITDTQYF. V is TRBV20-1 and J is TRBJ2-3; 7 bases line up with TRBD2. CDR1 DFQATT and CDR2 SNEGSKA come from the germline V gene (reference sequence). The CDR3 loop spans 16 amino acids. V gave up 5 bases and J gave up 3 bases; unmatched junction bases: 14.

J is TRBJ2-3 and V is TRBV13; no definite D call. Trimming took off 5 bases at V and 2 bases at J, with 8 bases between the two ends. Germline V gives CDR1 PRHDT, CDR2 FYEKMQ (reference sequence). The CDR3 runs 13 residues. Written as DNA, the CDR3 is TGTGCCAGCAGCCCAAAACACACAGATACGCAGTATTTT. It codes for CASSPKHTDTQYF. Looking up the rest from reference TRBV13 and TRBJ2-3 gives the full variable domain: AAGVIQSPRHLIKEKRETATLKCYPIPRHDTVYWYQQGPGQDPQFLISFYEKMQSDKGSIPDRFSAQQFSDYHSELNMSSLELGDSALYFCASSPKHTDTQYFGPGTRLTVL.